Presented here are 20 T cell receptor beta chains from one specimen sequenced in a study of blood T cells in healthy people across ages. The authors ran a second PCR of about 6 to 11 cycles using a sample-barcoded 5' primer and a J-beta primer mix. TCRdb used MiXCR to reprocess the 5' RACE reads, holding one entry per CDR3 protein. The sample yields hundreds of thousands of distinct CDR3 sequences, approximately 67% seen once. Sequences were obtained from blood. Receptors were obtained from a man aged 25-45 years in good health.

This clonotype occurred a few times. The chain joins TRBV12-3 or TRBV12-4 to TRBJ2-3; TRBD1 matches 8 bases. The CDR3 contains 14 residues. The V segment lost 10 bases and the J segment 3 bases; nucleotides outside the gene matches: 9. This CDR3 reads CATRRDRRTDTQYF. The DNA for the CDR3 is TGTGCCACCAGACGGGACAGGCGTACAGATACGCAGTATTTT.

This chain uses TRBV18 with TRBJ1-5, with a weak D call TRBD1 (5 bases). The V end lost 3 bases, the J end lost 5 bases, and 8 bases lay between the germline ends. Germline loops: CDR1 KGHSH, CDR2 LQKENI. The CDR3 covers 13 residues. The CDR3 here is CASSPTEDQPQHF. The CDR3 nucleotides read TGTGCCAGCTCACCGACAGAAGATCAGCCCCAGCATTTT.

This chain uses TRBV28 with TRBJ2-7; the match to TRBD1 covers 9 bases. The CDR3 loop spans 16 amino acids. Per the germline V gene, CDR1 is MDHEN and CDR2 is SYDVKM. After removal of 5 bases from V and 1 base from J, the junction contained 9 bases not matched to a gene. CDR3 nucleotides: TGTGCCAGCAGTCCAGTGGGCGGGACAGGGTCCTACGAGCAGTACTTC. Its protein is CASSPVGGTGSYEQYF. Filled out from reference TRBV28 and TRBJ2-7, the complete variable domain reads DVKVTQSSRYLVKRTGEKVFLECVQDMDHENMFWYRQDPGLGLRLIYFSYDVKMKEKGDIPEGYSVSREKKERFSLILESASTNQTSMYLCASSPVGGTGSYEQYFGPGTRLTVT.

This clonotype was seen more than once but under ten times. The chain links TRBV12-3 or TRBV12-4 to TRBJ2-5; possible D gene TRBD2, 7 bases. Trimming pared 3 bases from V and 5 bases from J, leaving 13 bases between. The CDR3 extends over 14 amino acids. CDR3 residues: CASSFRGGAETQYF. The CDR3 DNA follows: TGTGCCAGCAGTTTTAGGGGGGGGGCTGAGACCCAGTACTTC.

This clonotype is a singleton in its sample. This chain uses TRBV20-1 with TRBJ1-6; no clear D gene. Trimming stripped 6 bases from V and 7 bases from J, with 19 bases between. This CDR3 region has 15 residues. The germline V gene encodes CDR1 DFQATT and CDR2 SNEGSKA (reference sequence). CDR3 coding DNA: TGCAGTGCCGCCCCAGGTTTTGGTCAGAATTCACCCCTCCACTTT. The encoded protein is CSAAPGFGQNSPLHF.

This clonotype was seen a few times. CDR3 coding DNA: TGCAGCGTTGATGGGATCCAAGAGACCCAGTACTTC. Protein: CSVDGIQETQYF. The chain links TRBV29-1 to TRBJ2-5; D ambiguous. The CDR3 sequence is 12 residues long. Trimming took 3 bases from V and 1 from J, leaving 6 bases between them. Germline values: CDR1 SQVTM, CDR2 ANQGSEA.

This clonotype was recorded only once. J is TRBJ2-7 and V is TRBV30, with 8 bases aligning to TRBD2. The CDR3 totals 14 residues. Per germline, CDR1 GTSNPN and CDR2 SVGIG (reference sequence). V lost 5 bases, J lost 5 bases, and 11 bases stayed unmatched. As DNA, the CDR3 is TGTGCCTGGGGCCGGGAGGGACCTAACGACGAGCAGTACTTC. This sequence encodes CAWGREGPNDEQYF.

The V call is TRBV9, the J call TRBJ2-1, with D unclear. The CDR3 length is 15 residues. Germline CDR1 is SGDLS and CDR2 is YYNGEE. V was clipped by 0 bases and J by 2 bases, with 9 bases between them. The CDR3 loop is CASSVGAAPYNEQFF. CDR3 DNA sequence: TGTGCCAGCAGCGTAGGGGCAGCGCCCTACAATGAGCAGTTCTTC.

The chain combines TRBV6-5 with TRBJ1-2; 9 bases agree with TRBD1. Trimming removed 6 bases from V and 5 bases from J; junction bases left unmatched: 10. The CDR3 covers 15 residues. From germline, CDR1 is MNHEY and CDR2 SVGAGI. CDR3 in amino acids: CASSPPGTGFYGYTF. The CDR3 DNA is TGTGCCAGCAGCCCACCCGGGACAGGGTTTTATGGCTACACCTTC.

The chain has TRBV29-1 and TRBJ2-7; D not certain. Germline V lookup: CDR1 SQVTM, CDR2 ANQGSEA. CDR3 length equals 13 residues. The CDR3 loop reads CSAGPASSYEQYF. DNA for the CDR3: TGCAGTGCTGGACCCGCGAGCTCCTACGAGCAGTACTTC.

The J gene is TRBJ2-1, the V gene TRBV2, with D tentatively TRBD1 (6 bases). The germline CDR1 and CDR2 sequences are SNHLY and FYNNEI. The V end lost 5 bases, the J end lost 2 bases, and 13 bases lay between the germline ends. The length of the CDR3 is 15 residues. The DNA of the CDR3 is TGTGCCAGCAGTACGACAGGCCCTCCCTACAATGAGCAGTTCTTC. This encodes CASSTTGPPYNEQFF.

CDR3 in DNA: TGTGCCATTAAGTGGGGAGGGACTGGCGGCGAGCAGTACTTC. This encodes CAIKWGGTGGEQYF. This chain joins TRBV10-3 and TRBJ2-7; 7 bases map to TRBD2. V gave up 9 bases and J gave up 6 bases; unmatched junction bases: 14. CDR1 is ENHRY and CDR2 is SYGVKD in the germline V gene. The CDR3 runs 14 residues.

V gene TRBV5-6 combines with J gene TRBJ2-1, with 9 bases fitting TRBD2. Per germline, CDR1 SGHDT and CDR2 YYEEEE. Trimming at V came to 0 bases and at J to 4 bases, leaving 2 bases not matched to a gene. The CDR3 totals 15 residues. CDR3 nucleotide sequence: TGTGCCAGCAGCTTGGCCGGACTAGCGTACAATGAGCAGTTCTTC. Translation: CASSLAGLAYNEQFF.

The rearrangement uses TRBV20-1 and TRBJ2-2; TRBD1 is a possible D gene (6 bases). Trimming removed 1 base at V and 5 bases at J, with 8 bases between. Germline CDR1 is DFQATT and CDR2 is SNEGSKA (reference sequence). The CDR3 totals 13 residues. CDR3 sequence: CSARGGGTGELFF. As DNA, the CDR3 is TGCAGTGCTAGAGGAGGGGGTACCGGGGAGCTGTTTTTT.

The genes are TRBV9 and TRBJ2-3; TRBD2 matches at 10 bases. This CDR3 has 16 residues. The J segment lost 5 bases and the V segment lost 0 bases, leaving 6 bases of the junction unmatched. CDR1 and CDR2 from the germline V gene are SGDLS and YYNGEE. CDR3 DNA: TGTGCCAGCAGCGTAGATGCTAGCGGGGGTGTAGATACGCAGTATTTT. Amino acid sequence: CASSVDASGGVDTQYF.

This clonotype was counted ten times or more. J is TRBJ2-7 and V is TRBV28; the D gene is possibly TRBD2 (5 bases). V was trimmed by 8 bases and J by 3 bases, leaving 8 bases between them. Germline-derived CDR1 and CDR2 are MDHEN and SYDVKM. The CDR3 length is 11 residues. The CDR3 sequence is CASGSYYEQYF. The CDR3 DNA reads as TGTGCCAGCGGGAGCTACTACGAGCAGTACTTC.

This clonotype was observed a handful of times. V gene TRBV10-3 combines with J gene TRBJ2-3; 14 positions agree with TRBD2. In germline, CDR1 is ENHRY, CDR2 SYGVKD. The ends lost 6 bases at V and 3 bases at J; junction bases unmatched: 5. The CDR3 sequence is 16 residues long. The DNA for the CDR3 is TGTGCCATCAGAGGACTAGCGGGGGGCCCAACAGATACGCAGTATTTT. As protein: CAIRGLAGGPTDTQYF.

CDR3 protein: CASSSQTDTQYF. The CDR3 nucleotides read TGTGCCAGCAGTTCACAGACAGATACGCAGTATTTT. The V gene is TRBV12-3 or TRBV12-4, the J gene TRBJ2-3; D unclear. The V end lost 4 bases, the J end lost 3 bases, and 5 bases lay between the germline ends. This CDR3 comprises 12 residues.

The gene calls are TRBV2 and TRBJ2-6; TRBD2 agrees at 14 bases. V shed 6 bases, J shed 11 bases, and the junction held 3 bases outside the gene matches. Germline CDR1 reads SNHLY; CDR2 reads FYNNEI. CDR3 length: 14 residues. Here the CDR3 DNA reads TGTGCCAGCAGCCTGGGACTAGCGGGGGACGTCCTGACTTTC. Amino acid sequence: CASSLGLAGDVLTF.

The chain carries TRBV6-5 and TRBJ1-2; 8 bases are shared with TRBD1. The V segment lost 6 bases and the J segment 8 bases; nucleotides outside the gene matches: 11. CDR1 is MNHEY, CDR2 SVGAGI, per germline. The CDR3 runs 14 residues. CDR3 in amino acids: CASRTPDRADGYTF. For the CDR3, the DNA is TGTGCCAGCAGGACTCCGGACAGGGCGGACGGCTACACCTTC.